The TCR beta chain under discussion was sequenced for a study of blood T cell repertoires in COVID-19. Across the study: Collection of acute and convalescent COVID-19 samples took place in the United States, Italy and Spain. T cells, B-cell-depleted T cells, or PBMCs supplied cDNA or gDNA.

The germline CDR1 and CDR2 sequences are SGHTA and FQGTGA. With V trimmed by 0 bases and J by 7 bases, 8 bases remained unmatched. The CDR3 runs 17 residues. Here immunoSEQ multiplex PCR was the method, and the copy in TCRdb shows in-frame clones only, minus some. Here the sample spans fewer than 250,000 clones, around four fifths being singletons. The chain joins TRBV7-3 to TRBJ2-2; TRBD2 matches at 10 bases. Input material: peripheral blood. The source is a man in his fifties with active or convalescent COVID-19. CDR3 in amino acids: CASSLTPSGRFGGELFF. CDR3 DNA: TGTGCCAGCAGCTTAACCCCTAGCGGGAGATTCGGCGGGGAGCTGTTTTTT. Based on the CDR3 plus reference TRBV7-3 and TRBJ2-2, the full variable domain is GAGVSQTPSNKVTEKGKYVELRCDPISGHTALYWYRQSLGQGPEFLIYFQGTGAADDSGLPNDRFFAVRPEGSVSTLKIQRTERGDSAVYLCASSLTPSGRFGGELFFGEGSRLTVL.